This T cell receptor beta chain was recorded in a study of blood T cell repertoires in COVID-19. Whole-study context: The study drew acute and convalescent COVID-19 samples from the United States, Italy and Spain. The analysed material was cDNA or gDNA that came from T cells, B-cell-depleted T cells, or PBMCs.

As originally analysed: Reference gene primer amplification in the assay estimated nucleated cell counts. The repertoire was sequenced with immunoSEQ multiplex PCR; TCRdb's copy has only in-frame clones and lacks some. D and trimming come from the DNA, and the V and J calls and clone size come from that table. There are fewer than 75,000 clones in the sample; over 75% occur only once, and 6% to 8.5% lies in the top ten. This clone was seen a single time. The J segment lost 5 bases and the V segment lost 0 bases, leaving 6 bases of the junction unmatched. Per the germline V gene, CDR1 is SGDLS and CDR2 is YYNGEE. The CDR3 is made up of 16 amino acids.

J is TRBJ2-5 and V is TRBV9, with TRBD2 identical over 11 bases. Sequencing input: peripheral blood. The clonotype comes from a man between 60 and 70 years old with active or convalescent COVID-19. CDR3 in DNA: TGTGCCAGCAGCGTAGAGGGACTAGCGGCGTCGGAGACCCAGTACTTC. This codes for CASSVEGLAASETQYF. Drawing the rest from reference TRBV9 and TRBJ2-5, the complete variable domain is DSGVTQTPKHLITATGQRVTLRCSPRSGDLSVYWYQQSLDQGLQFLIQYYNGEERAKGNILERFSAQQFPDLHSELNLSSLELGDSALYFCASSVEGLAASETQYFGPGTRLLVL.